This T cell receptor (beta chain) appears in the sequencing data of a study of identical twins. Worth noting for this clonotype: What it recognizes is unknown.

One entry per CDR3 protein, called by TCRdb with MiXCR from the 5' RACE reads. This sample has roughly 1.6 million distinct CDR3 sequences, with 25% to 35% found just once. The CDR3 covers 15 residues. Germline V gene sequence: CDR1 SNHLY, CDR2 FYNNEI. Unmatched junction bases numbered 13, after V lost 7 bases and J lost 8 bases. Study conclusions and caveats: Models predicted too little out-of-frame TCR alpha sharing in monozygotic twins.

The V call is TRBV2, the J call TRBJ2-1; the match to TRBD2 covers 8 bases. The source material was cord blood. The TCR sequence derives from a newborn girl in good health. CDR3 residues: CASKGGLGPTDEQFF. The CDR3 DNA reads as TGTGCCAGCAAGGGGGGACTAGGACCCACGGATGAGCAGTTCTTC. The full variable domain, completed using reference TRBV2 and TRBJ2-1, is EPEVTQTPSHQVTQMGQEVILRCVPISNHLYFYWYRQILGQKVEFLVSFYNNEISEKSEIFDDQFSVERPDGSNFTLKIRSTKLEDSAMYFCASKGGLGPTDEQFFGPGTRLTVL.